This note documents a single TCR beta chain sequence. This record comes from a study of blood T cell repertoires in COVID-19. Study summary: The origin of the acute and convalescent COVID-19 samples was the United States, Italy and Spain. Sources were T cells, B-cell-depleted T cells, or PBMCs; the material itself was cDNA or gDNA.

Clones were sequenced by immunoSEQ multiplex PCR, and TCRdb holds only the in-frame ones, with some missing. The data show around 80,000 clones, with approximately 85% seen just once and 27% held by the top ten. V was shortened by 5 bases and J by 0 bases, with 11 bases between the two germline ends. CDR1 and CDR2 (germline): SGHRS, YFSETQ. This CDR3 has 14 residues. The clonotype originates from a human donor in a cohort sampled during active COVID-19. V is TRBV5-1 and J is TRBJ1-1, with D unclear. The sample consisted of peripheral blood. CDR3 amino acids: CASRDLSVNTEAFF. The CDR3 DNA follows: TGCGCCAGCAGGGACTTAAGCGTGAACACTGAAGCTTTCTTT.